Sequencing of this TCR beta chain was carried out in a study of control samples from healthy donors and cancer patients. This clone was recorded only once. A read error may produce the germline difference seen at one junction end. Germline CDR1 is MNHEY and CDR2 is SVGAGI. CDR3 length: 11 residues. Only in-frame clones appear in the TCRdb table, and some are missing; sequencing was by immunoSEQ multiplex PCR. The sample has about 410,000 clones, approximately 90% seen once; the top ten hold 5.5% to 7.5%. Sequencing was done on a sample of PBMCs. V gene TRBV6-5 combines with J gene TRBJ2-5; D not resolved. The clonotype comes from a middle-aged man with head and neck cancer. CDR3 loop: CASTYGETQYF. Here the CDR3 DNA reads TGTGCCAGCACTTACGGGGAGACCCAGTACTTC.